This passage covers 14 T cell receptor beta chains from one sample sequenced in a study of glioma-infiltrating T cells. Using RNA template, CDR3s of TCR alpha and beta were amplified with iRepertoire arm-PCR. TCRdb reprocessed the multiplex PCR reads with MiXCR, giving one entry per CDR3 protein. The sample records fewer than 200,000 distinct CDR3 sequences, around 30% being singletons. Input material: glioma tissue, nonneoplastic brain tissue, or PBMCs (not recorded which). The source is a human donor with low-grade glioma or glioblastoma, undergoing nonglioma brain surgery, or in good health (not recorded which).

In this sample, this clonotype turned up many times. DNA of the CDR3: TGCAGTGCTAGAGCTAGCGGGAGTTCGAGAGATACGCAGTATTTT. Protein product: CSARASGSSRDTQYF. The gene calls are TRBV20-1 and TRBJ2-3; 10 bases align to TRBD2. There are 15 residues in the CDR3. Germline V gene lookup returns CDR1 DFQATT and CDR2 SNEGSKA (reference sequence). Trimming removed 1 base from V and 5 bases from J; junction bases left unmatched: 6.

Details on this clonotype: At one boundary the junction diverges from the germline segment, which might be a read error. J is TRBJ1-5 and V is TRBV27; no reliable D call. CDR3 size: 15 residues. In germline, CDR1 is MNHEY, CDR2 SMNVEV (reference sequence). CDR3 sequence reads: CASSLCGNSNHPQHF. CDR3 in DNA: TGTGCCAGCAGTTTATGTGGGAATAGCAATCATCCCCAGCATTTT.

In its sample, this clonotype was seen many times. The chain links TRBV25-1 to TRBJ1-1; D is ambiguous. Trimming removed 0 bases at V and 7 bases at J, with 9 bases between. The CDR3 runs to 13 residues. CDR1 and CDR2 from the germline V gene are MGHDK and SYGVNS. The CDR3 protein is CASSEYFRSEAFF. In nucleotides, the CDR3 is TGTGCCAGCAGTGAATACTTCAGAAGTGAAGCTTTCTTT.

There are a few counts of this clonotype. The CDR3 here is CSVDRDRGRETQYF. Written as DNA, the CDR3 is TGCAGCGTGGACCGGGACAGGGGGAGAGAGACCCAGTACTTC. The J gene is TRBJ2-5, the V gene TRBV29-1; 11 bases fit TRBD1. The CDR3 is 14 residues long. Per germline, CDR1 SQVTM and CDR2 ANQGSEA. The V gene end was trimmed by 6 bases and the J gene end by 4 bases; junction bases not matched to a gene: 7.

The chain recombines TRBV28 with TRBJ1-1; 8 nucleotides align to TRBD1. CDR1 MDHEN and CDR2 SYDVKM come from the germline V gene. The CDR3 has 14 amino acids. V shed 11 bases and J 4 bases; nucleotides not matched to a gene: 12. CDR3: CACRAGGRCTEAFF. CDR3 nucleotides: TGTGCCTGCCGGGCAGGGGGCCGTTGCACTGAAGCTTTCTTT. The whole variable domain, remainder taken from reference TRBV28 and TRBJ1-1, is DVKVTQSSRYLVKRTGEKVFLECVQDMDHENMFWYRQDPGLGLRLIYFSYDVKMKEKGDIPEGYSVSREKKERFSLILESASTNQTSMYLCACRAGGRCTEAFFGQGTRLTVV.

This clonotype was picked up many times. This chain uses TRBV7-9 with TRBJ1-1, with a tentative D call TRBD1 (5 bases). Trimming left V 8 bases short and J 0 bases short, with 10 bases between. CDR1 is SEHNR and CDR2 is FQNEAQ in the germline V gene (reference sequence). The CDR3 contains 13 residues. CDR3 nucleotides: TGTGCCAGCGAAACAGGCATGAACACTGAAGCTTTCTTT. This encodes CASETGMNTEAFF.

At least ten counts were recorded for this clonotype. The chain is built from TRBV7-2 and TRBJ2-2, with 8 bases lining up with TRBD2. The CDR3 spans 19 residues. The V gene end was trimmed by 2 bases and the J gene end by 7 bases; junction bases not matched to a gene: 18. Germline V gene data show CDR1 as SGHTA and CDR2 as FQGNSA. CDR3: CASSLFRTLAGGSGGELFF. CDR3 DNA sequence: TGTGCCAGCAGCTTATTCCGGACTCTGGCGGGAGGATCGGGCGGGGAGCTGTTTTTT.

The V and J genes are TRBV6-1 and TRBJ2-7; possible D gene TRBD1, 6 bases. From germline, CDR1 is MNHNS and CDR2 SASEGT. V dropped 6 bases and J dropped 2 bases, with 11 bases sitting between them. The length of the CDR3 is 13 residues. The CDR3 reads CASRPDRPYEQYF. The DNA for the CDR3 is TGTGCCAGCAGGCCCGACAGGCCCTACGAGCAGTACTTC.

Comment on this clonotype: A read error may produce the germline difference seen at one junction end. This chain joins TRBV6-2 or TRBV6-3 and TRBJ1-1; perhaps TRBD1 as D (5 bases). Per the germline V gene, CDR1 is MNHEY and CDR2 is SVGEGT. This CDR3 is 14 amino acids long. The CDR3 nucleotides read TGTGCCAGCAGAACGAGGGGCCCGAACACTAAAGCTTTCTTT. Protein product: CASRTRGPNTKAFF.

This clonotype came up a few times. The CDR3 is CASSDLDFFNEQFF. CDR3 DNA: TGTGCCAGCAGTGATTTGGATTTTTTCAATGAGCAGTTCTTC. The chain couples TRBV2 to TRBJ2-1; no reliable D call. The CDR3 extends over 14 amino acids. V was trimmed by 3 bases and J by 6 bases, leaving 12 bases between them. Per germline, CDR1 SNHLY and CDR2 FYNNEI.

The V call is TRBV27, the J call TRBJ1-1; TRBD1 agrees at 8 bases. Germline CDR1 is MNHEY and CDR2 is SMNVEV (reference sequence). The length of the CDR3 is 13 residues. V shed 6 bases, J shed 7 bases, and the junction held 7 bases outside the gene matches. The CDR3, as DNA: TGTGCCAGCAGACCGGGACAGGCGAATGAAGCTTTCTTT. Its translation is CASRPGQANEAFF.

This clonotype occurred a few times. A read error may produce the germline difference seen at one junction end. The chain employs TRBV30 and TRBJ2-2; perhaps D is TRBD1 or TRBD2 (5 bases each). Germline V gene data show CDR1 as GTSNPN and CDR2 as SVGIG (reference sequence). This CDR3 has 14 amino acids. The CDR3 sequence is CAGRGASNTGELFF. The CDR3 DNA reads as TGTGCCGGGAGAGGGGCCTCGAACACCGGGGAGCTGTTTTTT.

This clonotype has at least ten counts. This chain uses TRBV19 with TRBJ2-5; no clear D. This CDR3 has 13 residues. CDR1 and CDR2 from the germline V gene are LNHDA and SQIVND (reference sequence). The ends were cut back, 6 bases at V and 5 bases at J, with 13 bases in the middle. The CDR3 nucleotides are TGTGCCAGTAGCCAGTCCCCCCGGGAGACCCAGTACTTC. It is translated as CASSQSPRETQYF.

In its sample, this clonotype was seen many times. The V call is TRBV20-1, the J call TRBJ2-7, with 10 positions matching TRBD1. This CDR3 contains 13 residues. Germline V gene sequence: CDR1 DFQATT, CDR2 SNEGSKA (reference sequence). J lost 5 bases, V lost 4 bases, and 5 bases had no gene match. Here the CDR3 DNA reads TGCAGTGCTAAAGGGACAGGGGTCGACGAGCAGTACTTC. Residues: CSAKGTGVDEQYF.